This paragraph covers one T cell receptor (beta chain) sequence. Other DNA sequences in this specimen translate into the identical CDR3. This entry comes from a study of T cells in tumors after PD-1 blockade. Germline lookup yields CDR1 LNHDA and CDR2 SQIVND (reference sequence). This CDR3 has 15 amino acids. J lost 4 bases, V lost 4 bases, and 6 bases had no gene match. Sequenced by immunoSEQ multiplex PCR; TCRdb stores in-frame clones only, minus some. The sample includes 10,000 to 15,000 clones, about 69% of them seen just once. Tumor biopsies came from the same primary tumor site before and after PD-1 blockade.

V is TRBV19 and J is TRBJ1-5, with TRBD1 matching 8 bases. The TCR comes from a human donor with cutaneous squamous cell carcinoma. The material was tumor tissue, obtained before anti-PD-1 treatment. CDR3 DNA: TGTGCCAGTAGTACGGACAGGGAAGGAAATCAGCCCCAGCATTTT. Translation: CASSTDREGNQPQHF.